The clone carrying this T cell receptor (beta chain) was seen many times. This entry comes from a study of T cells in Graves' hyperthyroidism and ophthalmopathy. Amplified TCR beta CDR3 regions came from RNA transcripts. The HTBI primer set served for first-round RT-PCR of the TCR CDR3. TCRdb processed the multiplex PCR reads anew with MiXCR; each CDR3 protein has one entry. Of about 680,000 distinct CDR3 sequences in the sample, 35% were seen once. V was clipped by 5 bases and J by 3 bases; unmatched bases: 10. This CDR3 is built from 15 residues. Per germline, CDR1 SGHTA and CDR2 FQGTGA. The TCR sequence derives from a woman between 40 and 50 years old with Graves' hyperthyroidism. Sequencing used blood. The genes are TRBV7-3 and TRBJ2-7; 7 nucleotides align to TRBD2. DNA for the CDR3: TGTGCCAGCAGCCCAACCGGGACTACCCACTACGAGCAGTACTTC. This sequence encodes CASSPTGTTHYEQYF.